Each of the 5 T cell receptor beta chains below was sequenced from the same sample in a study of cytomegalovirus exposure and HLA in healthy donors. The PCR ran on 60 Vbeta and 13 Jbeta primers. Libraries were prepared by immunoSEQ multiplex PCR; TCRdb keeps only in-frame clonotypes and omits some of them. The data contain about 170,000 clones, approximately 81% of them singletons. Sequencing was carried out using PBMCs. The receptors here all came from a man aged 25-45 years in good health and CMV-seropositive.

CDR3: CASGRSTGGANYGYTF. DNA for the CDR3: TGTGCTAGTGGTCGATCGACAGGGGGAGCTAACTATGGCTACACCTTC. The chain is built from TRBV12-5 and TRBJ1-2, with TRBD1 matching over 9 bases. J was trimmed by 0 bases and V by 5 bases; bases with no gene match: 7. The V gene's germline CDR1 is LGHNT and CDR2 FRNRAP. The CDR3 sequence is 16 residues long.

V and J are TRBV18 and TRBJ2-1; TRBD2 agrees at 7 bases. V lost 3 bases, J lost 5 bases, and 10 bases stayed unmatched. CDR1 KGHSH and CDR2 LQKENI come from the germline V gene. The CDR3 length is 16 residues. CDR3: CASSPLSGWANNEQFF. DNA of the CDR3: TGTGCCAGCTCACCTCTTAGCGGGTGGGCTAACAATGAGCAGTTCTTC.

The genes are TRBV11-3 and TRBJ2-1; no definite D call. CDR1 and CDR2 (germline): SGHNT, YENEEA. There are 13 residues in the CDR3. Trimming took 3 bases from V and 4 from J, leaving 7 bases between them. CDR3 nucleotides: TGTGCCAGCAGCTTCAGAGGATACAATGAGCAGTTCTTC. Translation gives CASSFRGYNEQFF.

This clone was seen once. This sample also contains other DNA sequences that code for the same CDR3. The chain recombines TRBV5-1 with TRBJ2-3; 8 bases line up with TRBD2. CDR3 length: 16 amino acids. Trimming took 4 bases from V and 2 from J; bases not matched to a gene: 9. Germline V gene data show CDR1 as SGHRS and CDR2 as YFSETQ. CDR3 DNA sequence: TGCGCCAGCAGCCTAGCTAGCGGGTCCTCCACAGATACGCAGTATTTT. Residues: CASSLASGSSTDTQYF.

A few counts support this clone. The chain is built from TRBV5-6 and TRBJ1-2; D is undetermined. V lost 0 bases, J lost 9 bases, and 12 bases lay in between. Per the germline V gene, CDR1 is SGHDT and CDR2 is YYEEEE. CDR3 length: 13 amino acids. CDR3 region: CASSLGQSTSYTF. The DNA for the CDR3 is TGTGCCAGCAGCTTGGGGCAGTCCACGAGCTACACCTTC.